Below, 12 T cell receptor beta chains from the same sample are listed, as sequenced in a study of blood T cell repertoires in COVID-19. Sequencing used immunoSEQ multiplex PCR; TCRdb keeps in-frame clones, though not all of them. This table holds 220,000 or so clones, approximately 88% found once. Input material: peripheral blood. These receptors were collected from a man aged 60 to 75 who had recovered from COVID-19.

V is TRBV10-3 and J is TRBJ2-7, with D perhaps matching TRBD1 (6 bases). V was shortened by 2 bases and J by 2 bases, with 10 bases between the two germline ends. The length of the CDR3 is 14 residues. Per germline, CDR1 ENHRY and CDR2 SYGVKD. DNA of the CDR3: TGTGCCATCAGTGAGAGGGGACAAGCCTACGAGCAGTACTTC. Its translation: CAISERGQAYEQYF.

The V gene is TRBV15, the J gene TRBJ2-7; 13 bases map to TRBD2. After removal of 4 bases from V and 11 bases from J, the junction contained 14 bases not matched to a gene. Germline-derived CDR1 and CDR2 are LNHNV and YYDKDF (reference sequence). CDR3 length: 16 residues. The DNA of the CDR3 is TGTGCCACCAGCACCCACGCCGGGACTAGCGGGACGAGCGAGTACTTC. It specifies CATSTHAGTSGTSEYF.

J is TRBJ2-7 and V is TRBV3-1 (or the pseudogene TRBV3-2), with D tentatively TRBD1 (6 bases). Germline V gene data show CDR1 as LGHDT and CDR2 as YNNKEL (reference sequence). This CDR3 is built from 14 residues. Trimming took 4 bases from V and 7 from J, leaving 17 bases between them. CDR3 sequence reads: CASSLSSGHREQYF. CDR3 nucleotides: TGTGCCAGCAGCCTTAGCTCGGGACACCGAGAGCAGTACTTC.

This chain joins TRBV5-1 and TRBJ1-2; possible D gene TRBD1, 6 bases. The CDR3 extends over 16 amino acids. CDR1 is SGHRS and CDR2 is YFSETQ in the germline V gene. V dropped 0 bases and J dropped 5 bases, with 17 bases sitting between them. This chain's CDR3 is CASSLARTEQRYGYTF. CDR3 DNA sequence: TGCGCCAGCAGCTTGGCCAGGACAGAGCAGCGGTATGGCTACACCTTC.

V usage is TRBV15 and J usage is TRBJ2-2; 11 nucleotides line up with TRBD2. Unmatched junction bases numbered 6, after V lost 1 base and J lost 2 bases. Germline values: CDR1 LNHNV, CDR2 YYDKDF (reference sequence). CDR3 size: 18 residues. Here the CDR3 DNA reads TGTGCCACCAGCAGAGGGCTAGCGGGGGGCCACAACACCGGGGAGCTGTTTTTT. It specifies CATSRGLAGGHNTGELFF.

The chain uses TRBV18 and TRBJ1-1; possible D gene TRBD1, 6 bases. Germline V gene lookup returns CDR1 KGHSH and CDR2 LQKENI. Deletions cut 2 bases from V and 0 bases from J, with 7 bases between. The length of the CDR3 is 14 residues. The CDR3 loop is CASSPTGMNTEAFF. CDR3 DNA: TGTGCCAGCTCACCAACAGGGATGAACACTGAAGCTTTCTTT.

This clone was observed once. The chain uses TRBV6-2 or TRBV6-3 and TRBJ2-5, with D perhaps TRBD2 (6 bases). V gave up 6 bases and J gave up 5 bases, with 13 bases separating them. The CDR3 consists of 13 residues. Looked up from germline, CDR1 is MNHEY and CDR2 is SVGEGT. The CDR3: CASSHRGNETQYF. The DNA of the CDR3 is TGTGCCAGCAGCCATCGCGGGAATGAGACCCAGTACTTC.

CDR3 protein: CASTEGGYQETQYF. The CDR3 nucleotides read TGTGCCAGTACCGAAGGAGGGTACCAAGAGACCCAGTACTTC. The chain links TRBV19 to TRBJ2-5; D possibly corresponds to TRBD2 (6 bases). Germline V gives CDR1 LNHDA, CDR2 SQIVND (reference sequence). The CDR3 totals 14 residues. Trimming took off 7 bases at V and 0 bases at J, with 12 bases between the two ends. The full variable domain, completed using reference TRBV19 and TRBJ2-5, is DGGITQSPKYLFRKEGQNVTLSCEQNLNHDAMYWYRQDPGQGLRLIYYSQIVNDFQKGDIAEGYSVSREKKESFPLTVTSAQKNPTAFYLCASTEGGYQETQYFGPGTRLLVL.

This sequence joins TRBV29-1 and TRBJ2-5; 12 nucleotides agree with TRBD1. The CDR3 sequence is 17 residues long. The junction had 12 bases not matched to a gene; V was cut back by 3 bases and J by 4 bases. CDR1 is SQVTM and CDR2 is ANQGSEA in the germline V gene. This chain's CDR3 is CSVDGTGGFSTGETQYF. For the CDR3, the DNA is TGCAGCGTTGACGGGACAGGGGGCTTTTCGACTGGAGAGACCCAGTACTTC. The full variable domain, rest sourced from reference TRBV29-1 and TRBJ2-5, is SAVISQKPSRDICQRGTSLTIQCQVDSQVTMMFWYRQQPGQSLTLIATANQGSEATYESGFVIDKFPISRPNLTFSTLTVSNMSPEDSSIYLCSVDGTGGFSTGETQYFGPGTRLLVL.

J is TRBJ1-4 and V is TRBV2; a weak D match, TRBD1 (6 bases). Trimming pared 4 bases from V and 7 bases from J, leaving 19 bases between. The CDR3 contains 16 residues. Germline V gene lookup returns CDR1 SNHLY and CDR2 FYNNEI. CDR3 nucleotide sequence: TGTGCCAGCAGTGCCAGACAGGCCCGACGGAGTGAAAAACTGTTTTTT. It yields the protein CASSARQARRSEKLFF. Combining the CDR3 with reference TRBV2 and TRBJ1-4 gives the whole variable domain EPEVTQTPSHQVTQMGQEVILRCVPISNHLYFYWYRQILGQKVEFLVSFYNNEISEKSEIFDDQFSVERPDGSNFTLKIRSTKLEDSAMYFCASSARQARRSEKLFFGSGTQLSVL.

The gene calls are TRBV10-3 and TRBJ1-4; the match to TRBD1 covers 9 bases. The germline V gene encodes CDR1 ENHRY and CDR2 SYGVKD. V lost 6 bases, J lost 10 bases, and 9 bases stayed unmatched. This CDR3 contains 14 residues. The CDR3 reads CAIRPGQGGGKLFF. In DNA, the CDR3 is TGTGCCATCAGACCGGGACAGGGTGGCGGAAAACTGTTTTTT.

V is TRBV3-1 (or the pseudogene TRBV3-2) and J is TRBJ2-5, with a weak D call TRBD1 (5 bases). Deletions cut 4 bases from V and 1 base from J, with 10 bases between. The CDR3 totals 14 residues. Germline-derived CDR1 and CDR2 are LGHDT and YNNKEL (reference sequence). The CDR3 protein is CASSPTVFQETQYF. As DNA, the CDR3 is TGTGCCAGCAGCCCGACAGTTTTCCAAGAGACCCAGTACTTC.